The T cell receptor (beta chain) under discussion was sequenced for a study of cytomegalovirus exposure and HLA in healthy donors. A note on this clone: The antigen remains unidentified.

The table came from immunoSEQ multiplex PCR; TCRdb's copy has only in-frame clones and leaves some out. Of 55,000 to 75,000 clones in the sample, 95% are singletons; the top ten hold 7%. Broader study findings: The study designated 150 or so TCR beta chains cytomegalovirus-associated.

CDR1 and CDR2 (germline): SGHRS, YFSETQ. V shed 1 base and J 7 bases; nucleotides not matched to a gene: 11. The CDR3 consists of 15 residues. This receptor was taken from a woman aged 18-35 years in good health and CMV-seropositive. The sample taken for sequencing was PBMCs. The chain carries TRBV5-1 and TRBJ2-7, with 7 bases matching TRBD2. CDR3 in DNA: TGCGCCAGCAGCTTGTCATCGGGGGGAGTTCGGGAGCAGTACTTC. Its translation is CASSLSSGGVREQYF.